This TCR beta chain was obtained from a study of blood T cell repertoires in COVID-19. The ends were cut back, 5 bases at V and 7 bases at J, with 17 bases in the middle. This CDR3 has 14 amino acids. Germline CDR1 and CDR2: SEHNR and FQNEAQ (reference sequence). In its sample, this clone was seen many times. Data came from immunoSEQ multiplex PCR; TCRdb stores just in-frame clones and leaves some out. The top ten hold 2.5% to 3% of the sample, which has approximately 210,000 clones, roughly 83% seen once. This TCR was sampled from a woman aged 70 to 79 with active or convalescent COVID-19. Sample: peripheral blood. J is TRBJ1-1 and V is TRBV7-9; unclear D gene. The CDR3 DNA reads TGTGCCAGCAGCGGCACTTACAGTAGCGGTGAAGCTTTCTTT. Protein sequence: CASSGTYSSGEAFF. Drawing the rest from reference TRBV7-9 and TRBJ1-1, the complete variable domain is DTGVSQNPRHKITKRGQNVTFRCDPISEHNRLYWYRQTLGQGPEFLTYFQNEAQLEKSRLLSDRFSAERPKGSFSTLEIQRTEQGDSAMYLCASSGTYSSGEAFFGQGTRLTVV.